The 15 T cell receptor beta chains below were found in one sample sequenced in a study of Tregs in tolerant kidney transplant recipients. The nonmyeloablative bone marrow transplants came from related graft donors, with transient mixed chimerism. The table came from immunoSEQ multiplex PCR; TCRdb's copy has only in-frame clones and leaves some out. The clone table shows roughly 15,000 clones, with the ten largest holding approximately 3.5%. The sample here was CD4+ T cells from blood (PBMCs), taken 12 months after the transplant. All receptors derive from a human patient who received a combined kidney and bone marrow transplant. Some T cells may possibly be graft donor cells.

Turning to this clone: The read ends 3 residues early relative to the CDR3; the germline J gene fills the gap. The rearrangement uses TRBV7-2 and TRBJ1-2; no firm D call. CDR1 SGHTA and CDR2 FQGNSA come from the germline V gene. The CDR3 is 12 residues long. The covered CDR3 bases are TGTGCCAGCAGCTTACTCACATACGGC. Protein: CASSLLTYG. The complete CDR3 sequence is CASSLLTYGYTF. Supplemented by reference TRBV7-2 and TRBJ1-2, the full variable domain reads GAGVSQSPSNKVTEKGKDVELRCDPISGHTALYWYRQSLGQGLEFLIYFQGNSAPDKSGLPSDRFSAERTGGSVSTLTIQRTQQEDSAVYLCASSLLTYGYTFGSGTRLTVV.

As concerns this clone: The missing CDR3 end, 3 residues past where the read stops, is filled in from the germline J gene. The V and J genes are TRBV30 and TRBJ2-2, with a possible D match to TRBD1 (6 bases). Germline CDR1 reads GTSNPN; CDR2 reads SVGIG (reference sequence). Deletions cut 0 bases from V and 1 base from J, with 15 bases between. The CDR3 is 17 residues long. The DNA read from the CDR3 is TGTGCCTGGAGTGTACTTCTGGGGGCCGTGAACACCGGGGAG. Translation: CAWSVLLGAVNTGE. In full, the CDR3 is CAWSVLLGAVNTGELFF. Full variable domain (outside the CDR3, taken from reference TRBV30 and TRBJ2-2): SQTIHQWPATLVQPVGSPLSLECTVEGTSNPNLYWYRQAAGRGLQLLFYSVGIGQISSEVPQNLSASRPQDRQFILSSKKLLLSDSGFYLCAWSVLLGAVNTGELFFGEGSRLTVL.

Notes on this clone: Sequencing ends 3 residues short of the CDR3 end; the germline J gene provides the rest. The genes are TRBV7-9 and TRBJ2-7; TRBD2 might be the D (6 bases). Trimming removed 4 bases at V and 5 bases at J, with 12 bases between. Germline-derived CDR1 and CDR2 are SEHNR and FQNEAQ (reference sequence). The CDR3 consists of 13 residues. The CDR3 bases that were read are TGTGCCAGCAGCTGGGACTTTGGCGACGAG. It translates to CASSWDFGDE. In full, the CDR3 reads CASSWDFGDEQYF.

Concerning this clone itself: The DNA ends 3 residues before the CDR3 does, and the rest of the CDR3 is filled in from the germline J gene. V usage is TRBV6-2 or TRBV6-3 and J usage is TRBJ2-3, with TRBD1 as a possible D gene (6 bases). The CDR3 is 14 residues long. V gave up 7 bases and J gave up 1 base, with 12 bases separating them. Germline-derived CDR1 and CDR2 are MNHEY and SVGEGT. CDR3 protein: CASNRDGGTDTQYF. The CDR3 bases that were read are TGTGCCAGCAACAGGGACGGAGGCACAGATACG.

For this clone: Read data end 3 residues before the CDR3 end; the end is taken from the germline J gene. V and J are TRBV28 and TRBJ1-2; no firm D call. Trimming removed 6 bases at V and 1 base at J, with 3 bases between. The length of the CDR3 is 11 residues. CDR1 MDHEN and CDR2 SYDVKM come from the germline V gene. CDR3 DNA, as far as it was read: TGTGCCAGCAGCCTTAACTATGGC. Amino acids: CASSLNYG. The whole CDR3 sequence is CASSLNYGYTF.

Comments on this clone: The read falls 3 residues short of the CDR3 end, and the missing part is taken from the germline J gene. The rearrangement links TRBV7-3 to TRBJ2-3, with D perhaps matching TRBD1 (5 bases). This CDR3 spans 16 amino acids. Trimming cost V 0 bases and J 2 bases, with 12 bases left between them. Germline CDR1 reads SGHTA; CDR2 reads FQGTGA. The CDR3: CASSLTAAGPTDTQYF. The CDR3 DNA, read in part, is TGTGCCAGCAGCTTAACCGCGGCAGGGCCCACAGATACG.

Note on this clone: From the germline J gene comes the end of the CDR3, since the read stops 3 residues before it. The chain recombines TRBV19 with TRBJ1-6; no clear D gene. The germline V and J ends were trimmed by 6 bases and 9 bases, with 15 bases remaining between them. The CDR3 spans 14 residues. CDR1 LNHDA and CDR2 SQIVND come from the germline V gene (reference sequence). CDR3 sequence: CASRQKGSGSPLHF. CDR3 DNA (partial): TGTGCCAGTAGACAGAAAGGTTCCGGTTCACCC.

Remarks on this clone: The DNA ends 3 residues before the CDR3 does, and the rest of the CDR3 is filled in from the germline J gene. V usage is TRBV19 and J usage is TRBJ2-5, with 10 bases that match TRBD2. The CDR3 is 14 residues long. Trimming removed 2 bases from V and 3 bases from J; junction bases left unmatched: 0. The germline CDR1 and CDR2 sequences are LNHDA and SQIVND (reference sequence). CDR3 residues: CASSILAGEETQYF. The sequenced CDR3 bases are TGTGCCAGTAGTATACTAGCGGGAGAAGAGACC.

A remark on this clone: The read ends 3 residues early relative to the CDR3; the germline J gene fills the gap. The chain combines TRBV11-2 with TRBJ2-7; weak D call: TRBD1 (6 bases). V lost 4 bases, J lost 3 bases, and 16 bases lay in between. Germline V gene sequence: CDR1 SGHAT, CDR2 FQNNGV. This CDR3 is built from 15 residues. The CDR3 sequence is CASSSMWAGVYEQYF. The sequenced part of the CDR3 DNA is TGTGCCAGCAGCTCGATGTGGGCAGGGGTCTACGAG. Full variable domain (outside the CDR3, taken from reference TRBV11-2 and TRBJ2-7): EAGVAQSPRYKIIEKRQSVAFWCNPISGHATLYWYQQILGQGPKLLIQFQNNGVVDDSQLPKDRFSAERLKGVDSTLKIQPAKLEDSAVYLCASSSMWAGVYEQYFGPGTRLTVT.

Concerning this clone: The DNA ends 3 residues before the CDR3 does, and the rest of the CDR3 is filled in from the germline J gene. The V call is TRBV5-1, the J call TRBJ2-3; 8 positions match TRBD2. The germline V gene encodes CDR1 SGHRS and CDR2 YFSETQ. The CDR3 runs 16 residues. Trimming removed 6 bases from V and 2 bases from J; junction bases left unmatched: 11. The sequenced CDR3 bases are TGCGCCAGCAACCCGGGGAGACTAGCGAACACAGATACG. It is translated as CASNPGRLANTDT. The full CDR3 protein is CASNPGRLANTDTQYF.

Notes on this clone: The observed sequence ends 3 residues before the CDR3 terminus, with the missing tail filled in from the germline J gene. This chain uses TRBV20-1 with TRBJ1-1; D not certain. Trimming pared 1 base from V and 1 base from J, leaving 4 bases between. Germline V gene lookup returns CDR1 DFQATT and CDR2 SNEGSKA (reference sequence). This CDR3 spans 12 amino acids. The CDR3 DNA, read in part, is TGCAGTGCTAGAGTCAGGAACACTGAA. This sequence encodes CSARVRNTE. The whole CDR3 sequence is CSARVRNTEAFF.

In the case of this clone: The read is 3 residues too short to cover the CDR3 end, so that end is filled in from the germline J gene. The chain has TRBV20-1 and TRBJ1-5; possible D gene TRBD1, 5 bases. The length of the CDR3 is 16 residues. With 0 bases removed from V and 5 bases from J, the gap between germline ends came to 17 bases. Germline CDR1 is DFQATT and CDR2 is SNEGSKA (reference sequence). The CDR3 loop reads CSARDFQGSAYQPQHF. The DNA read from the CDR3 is TGCAGTGCTAGAGATTTCCAGGGTTCTGCGTATCAGCCC.

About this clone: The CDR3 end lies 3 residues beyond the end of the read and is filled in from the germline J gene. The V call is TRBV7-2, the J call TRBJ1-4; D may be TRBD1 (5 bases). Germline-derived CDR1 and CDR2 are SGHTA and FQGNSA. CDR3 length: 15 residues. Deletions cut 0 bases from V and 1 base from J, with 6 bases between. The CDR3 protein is CASSLAQGTNEKLFF. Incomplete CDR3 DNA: TGTGCCAGCAGCTTAGCGCAGGGAACTAATGAAAAA.

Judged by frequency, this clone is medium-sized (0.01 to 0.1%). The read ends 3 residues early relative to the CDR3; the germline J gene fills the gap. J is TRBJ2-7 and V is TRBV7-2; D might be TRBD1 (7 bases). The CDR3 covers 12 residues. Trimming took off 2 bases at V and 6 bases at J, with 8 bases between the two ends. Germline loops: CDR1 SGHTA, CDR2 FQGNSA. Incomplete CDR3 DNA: TGTGCCAGCAGCTTACAGGGGGGCGAG. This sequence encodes CASSLQGGE. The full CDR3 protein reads CASSLQGGEQYF.

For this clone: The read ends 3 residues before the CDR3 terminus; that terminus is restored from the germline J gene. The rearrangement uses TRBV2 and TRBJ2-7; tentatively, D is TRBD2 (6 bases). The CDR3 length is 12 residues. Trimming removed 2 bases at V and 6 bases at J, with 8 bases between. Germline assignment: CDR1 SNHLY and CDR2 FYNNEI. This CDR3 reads CASSESGLEQYF. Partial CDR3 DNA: TGTGCCAGCAGTGAAAGCGGGCTCGAG.